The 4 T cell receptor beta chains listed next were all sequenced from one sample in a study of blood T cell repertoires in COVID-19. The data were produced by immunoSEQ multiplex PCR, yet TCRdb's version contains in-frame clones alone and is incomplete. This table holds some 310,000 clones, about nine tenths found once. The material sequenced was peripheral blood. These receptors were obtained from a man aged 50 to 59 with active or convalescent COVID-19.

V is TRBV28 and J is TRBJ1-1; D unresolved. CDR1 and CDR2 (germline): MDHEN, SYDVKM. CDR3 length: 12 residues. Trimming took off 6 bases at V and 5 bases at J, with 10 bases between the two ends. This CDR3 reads CASRFRETEAFF. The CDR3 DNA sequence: TGTGCCAGCAGATTTCGGGAAACTGAAGCTTTCTTT.

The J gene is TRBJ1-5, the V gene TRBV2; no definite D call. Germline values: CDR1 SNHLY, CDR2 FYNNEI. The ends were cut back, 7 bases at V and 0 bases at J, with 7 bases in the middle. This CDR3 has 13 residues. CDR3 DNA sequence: TGTGCCAGCAATGCCTATAGCAATCAGCCCCAGCATTTT. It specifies CASNAYSNQPQHF. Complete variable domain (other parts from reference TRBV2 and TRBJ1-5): EPEVTQTPSHQVTQMGQEVILRCVPISNHLYFYWYRQILGQKVEFLVSFYNNEISEKSEIFDDQFSVERPDGSNFTLKIRSTKLEDSAMYFCASNAYSNQPQHFGDGTRLSIL.

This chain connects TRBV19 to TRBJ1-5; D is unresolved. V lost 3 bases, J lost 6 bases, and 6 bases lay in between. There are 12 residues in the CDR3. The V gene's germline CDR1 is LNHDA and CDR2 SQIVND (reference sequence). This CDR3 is CASSIAGQPQHF. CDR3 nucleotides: TGTGCCAGTAGTATTGCGGGTCAGCCCCAGCATTTT. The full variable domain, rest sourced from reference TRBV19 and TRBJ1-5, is DGGITQSPKYLFRKEGQNVTLSCEQNLNHDAMYWYRQDPGQGLRLIYYSQIVNDFQKGDIAEGYSVSREKKESFPLTVTSAQKNPTAFYLCASSIAGQPQHFGDGTRLSIL.

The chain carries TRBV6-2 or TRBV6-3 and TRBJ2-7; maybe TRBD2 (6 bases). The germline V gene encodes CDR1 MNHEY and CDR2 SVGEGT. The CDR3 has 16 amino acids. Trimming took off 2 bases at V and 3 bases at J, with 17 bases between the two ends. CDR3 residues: CASSYELATTGYEQYF. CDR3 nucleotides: TGTGCCAGCAGTTACGAACTAGCCACCACCGGCTACGAGCAGTACTTC.